This T cell receptor beta chain is drawn from a study of blood T cells in healthy people across ages. This clonotype was seen only a few times. Its antigen is still unknown. Through a sample-barcoded 5' primer and a J-beta primer mix, a second PCR was run for roughly 6 to 11 cycles. The template-switch adaptor was a 5' adaptor with 12 random nucleotides. It tagged each cDNA molecule. Each single sample gave us at least 2.5 million CDR3-containing paired-end reads. Using its own MiXCR run on the 5' RACE reads, TCRdb lists one record per CDR3 protein. The sample has 750,000 to 850,000 distinct CDR3 sequences, about 25% seen once. A minimum of 6 million PBMCs was isolated per sample. The study, taken as a whole, reports: TCR beta diversity correlated strongly with naive T cell percentage.

The same data also contributed to another study, on T cells of mothers and their children.

The TCR originated in a boy younger than 18 in good health. Sequencing was performed on blood.

The CDR3 DNA follows: TGCAGCGTTGTGGTAACAGAAAACTATGGCTACACCTTC. This sequence encodes CSVVVTENYGYTF. V gene TRBV29-1 combines with J gene TRBJ1-2; no definite D call. This CDR3 has 13 amino acids. The V end lost 4 bases, the J end lost 2 bases, and 11 bases lay between the germline ends. Germline CDR1 is SQVTM and CDR2 is ANQGSEA.